These 6 T cell receptor beta chains came from one sample sequenced in a study of response to subunit inactivated influenza vaccine. MiXCR was run by TCRdb on the RT-PCR reads, yielding one entry per CDR3 protein. The table lists approximately 700,000 distinct CDR3 sequences, about 14% of them singletons, with 5.5% to 7% in the top ten. This material consisted of PBMCs from blood, taken around 15 days before vaccination. The receptor set was obtained from a middle-aged man who received an inactivated influenza vaccine.

This clonotype was detected a few times. J is TRBJ2-5 and V is TRBV9, with 7 bases lining up with TRBD2. The CDR3 extends over 15 amino acids. The V gene's germline CDR1 is SGDLS and CDR2 YYNGEE. The ends lost 3 bases at V and 0 bases at J; junction bases unmatched: 5. CDR3 in amino acids: CASSGRGTNQETQYF. CDR3 in DNA: TGTGCCAGCAGCGGCCGAGGGACTAACCAAGAGACCCAGTACTTC.

This rearrangement joins TRBV6-5 to TRBJ1-4; D gene ambiguous. The ends were cut back, 2 bases at V and 1 base at J, with 5 bases in the middle. The CDR3 runs to 14 residues. The germline CDR1 and CDR2 sequences are MNHEY and SVGAGI. The CDR3 sequence: CASSYGRTNEKLFF. In DNA form, the CDR3 reads TGTGCCAGCAGTTACGGAAGAACTAATGAAAAACTGTTTTTT.

This clonotype was picked up a small number of times. The genes are TRBV6-2 or TRBV6-3 and TRBJ2-2; TRBD1 aligns across 8 bases. This CDR3 has 14 amino acids. Germline V gene lookup returns CDR1 MNHEY and CDR2 SVGEGT. V was pared by 2 bases and J by 7 bases, with 3 bases of the junction left unmatched. CDR3 amino acids: CASSYPRGLGELFF. CDR3 bases: TGTGCCAGCAGTTACCCCAGGGGGCTCGGGGAGCTGTTTTTT.

This clonotype was recorded a few times. The chain uses TRBV15 and TRBJ2-1; TRBD1 matches at 9 bases. V shed 4 bases, J shed 7 bases, and the junction held 11 bases outside the gene matches. Looked up from germline, CDR1 is LNHNV and CDR2 is YYDKDF (reference sequence). The CDR3 has 16 residues. The CDR3 DNA reads TGTGCCACCAGCAACGACCCCCCCGACAGGGGGAATGAGCAGTTCTTC. Its translation: CATSNDPPDRGNEQFF.

The table lists this clonotype with a few counts. The rearrangement joins TRBV18 to TRBJ2-1; tentatively, D is TRBD1 (6 bases). This CDR3 contains 16 residues. Germline V gene sequence: CDR1 KGHSH, CDR2 LQKENI. Trimming removed 0 bases at V and 4 bases at J, with 13 bases between. This CDR3 is CASSPPNTGRYNEQFF. As DNA, the CDR3 is TGTGCCAGCTCACCACCGAACACAGGGAGATACAATGAGCAGTTCTTC.

In its sample, this clonotype was seen many times. The rearrangement uses TRBV12-3 or TRBV12-4 and TRBJ2-1; possibly TRBD1 for D (5 bases). Trimming cost V 3 bases and J 4 bases, with 10 bases left between them. The CDR3 runs to 14 residues. The CDR3 bases are TGTGCCAGCAGTTTCTTGACAGAATACAATGAGCAGTTCTTC. Encoded protein: CASSFLTEYNEQFF.